Presented here are 24 T cell receptor beta chains from one specimen sequenced in a study of blood T cell repertoires in COVID-19. Assay: immunoSEQ multiplex PCR; the TCRdb copy retains only in-frame clones and omits some. Of approximately 210,000 clones detected, around 80% appear once; the ten largest clones hold about 12%. The specimen sequenced was peripheral blood. These receptors were obtained from a woman in her thirties or forties with acute or convalescent COVID-19.

The gene calls are TRBV24-1 and TRBJ2-1; possibly TRBD2 for D (7 bases). The CDR3 has 14 amino acids. V dropped 5 bases and J dropped 4 bases, with 11 bases sitting between them. Germline V gene data show CDR1 as KGHDR and CDR2 as SFDVKD. Here the CDR3 DNA reads TGTGCCACCAGTGTAAGGGGGGGATACAATGAGCAGTTCTTC. This translates into CATSVRGGYNEQFF.

The CDR3 nucleotides are TGTGCCAGCTCACCACCGTTTGTGGGGAGCTATGGCTACACCTTC. This codes for CASSPPFVGSYGYTF. The chain recombines TRBV18 with TRBJ1-2, with D uncertain. CDR1 and CDR2 from the germline V gene are KGHSH and LQKENI. Trimming cost V 0 bases and J 4 bases, with 12 bases left between them. The CDR3 loop spans 15 amino acids.

This chain links TRBV3-1 (or the pseudogene TRBV3-2) with TRBJ2-1; TRBD2 agrees at 10 bases. There are 14 residues in the CDR3. CDR1 and CDR2 (germline): LGHDT, YNNKEL (reference sequence). The junction had 2 bases not matched to a gene; V was cut back by 2 bases and J by 7 bases. The DNA of the CDR3 is TGTGCCAGCAGCCAAAGCGGGGGGGGGAATGAGCAGTTCTTC. Protein product: CASSQSGGGNEQFF.

This chain joins TRBV10-3 and TRBJ2-5; 11 positions agree with TRBD2. The germline CDR1 and CDR2 sequences are ENHRY and SYGVKD. This CDR3 comprises 15 residues. V shed 3 bases, J shed 5 bases, and the junction held 5 bases outside the gene matches. The CDR3 DNA reads as TGTGCCATCAGTGACACTAGCGGGAGTGAGGAGACCCAGTACTTC. This encodes CAISDTSGSEETQYF.

The CDR3 DNA reads TGTGCCAGCAGAGTACAGGGGGGAATCTATGGCTACACCTTC. Protein product: CASRVQGGIYGYTF. This chain uses TRBV6-5 with TRBJ1-2; TRBD1 matches at 8 bases. The length of the CDR3 is 14 residues. The ends lost 6 bases at V and 4 bases at J; junction bases unmatched: 7. In germline, CDR1 is MNHEY, CDR2 SVGAGI.

CDR3 amino acids: CASSYWDRGSQETQYF. For the CDR3, the DNA is TGTGCCAGCAGTTATTGGGACAGGGGATCCCAAGAGACCCAGTACTTC. The chain uses TRBV6-5 and TRBJ2-5, with TRBD1 matching 10 bases. The CDR3 sequence is 16 residues long. Trimming removed 3 bases from V and 1 base from J; junction bases left unmatched: 5. Germline CDR1 is MNHEY and CDR2 is SVGAGI.

The rearrangement joins TRBV19 to TRBJ2-3; possibly TRBD2 for D (5 bases). Trimming pared 5 bases from V and 4 bases from J, leaving 13 bases between. The CDR3 runs 14 residues. Germline V gene sequence: CDR1 LNHDA, CDR2 SQIVND (reference sequence). This CDR3 reads CASSLTIKADTQYF. The CDR3 DNA follows: TGTGCCAGTAGTCTGACTATTAAAGCAGATACGCAGTATTTT.

The V call is TRBV11-2, the J call TRBJ2-5; possible D gene TRBD2, 7 bases. Trimming shortened V by 5 bases and J by 5 bases, and 15 bases separated the two germline ends. The CDR3 has 14 residues. Germline V gene lookup returns CDR1 SGHAT and CDR2 FQNNGV. CDR3 amino acids: CASSQVGGRETQYF. Written as DNA, the CDR3 is TGTGCCAGCAGCCAGGTGGGGGGGCGTGAGACCCAGTACTTC.

CDR3 in amino acids: CASSFEQGRRETEAFF. The DNA for the CDR3 is TGTGCCAGCAGCTTTGAGCAGGGCCGACGGGAGACTGAAGCTTTCTTT. The V and J genes are TRBV11-1 and TRBJ1-1, with D tentatively TRBD1 (5 bases). The CDR3 has 16 residues. In germline, CDR1 is SGHAT, CDR2 FQDESV (reference sequence). The ends were cut back, 3 bases at V and 5 bases at J, with 19 bases in the middle.

Written as DNA, the CDR3 is TGTGCTAGTGGAGCGGGACAGGGGGGGACTAATGAAAAACTGTTTTTT. It is translated as CASGAGQGGTNEKLFF. The chain combines TRBV12-5 with TRBJ1-4, with TRBD1 matching over 11 bases. The CDR3 totals 16 residues. Germline values: CDR1 LGHNT, CDR2 FRNRAP. V was clipped by 6 bases and J by 2 bases; unmatched bases: 5.

The chain is built from TRBV6-2 or TRBV6-3 and TRBJ2-1; 9 positions match TRBD2. This CDR3 region has 16 residues. The ends lost 0 bases at V and 3 bases at J; junction bases unmatched: 3. Looked up from germline, CDR1 is MNHEY and CDR2 is SVGEGT. Here the CDR3 reads CASSYSTSGLYNEQFF. The CDR3 DNA is TGTGCCAGCAGTTACTCGACTAGCGGCCTCTACAATGAGCAGTTCTTC.

J is TRBJ2-2 and V is TRBV10-3; 7 bases are shared with TRBD2. The CDR3 totals 15 residues. Per germline, CDR1 ENHRY and CDR2 SYGVKD. The V gene end was trimmed by 5 bases and the J gene end by 2 bases; junction bases not matched to a gene: 5. The CDR3 coding sequence is TGTGCCATCAGTCCCGGGACTACAAACACCGGGGAGCTGTTTTTT. It specifies CAISPGTTNTGELFF.

The chain couples TRBV5-6 to TRBJ2-5; a possible D gene is TRBD1 (8 bases). Trimming took 4 bases from V and 2 from J, leaving 12 bases between them. This CDR3 region has 14 residues. The germline CDR1 and CDR2 sequences are SGHDT and YYEEEE. CDR3 nucleotide sequence: TGTGCCAGCAGCGGGAGGGACAGGCAAGAGACCCAGTACTTC. Protein: CASSGRDRQETQYF.

The rearrangement links TRBV4-1 to TRBJ2-1; TRBD2 matches at 7 bases. The CDR3 length is 17 residues. Germline trimming cut 0 bases from V and 4 bases from J; bases unmatched to any gene: 9. CDR1 is MGHRA, CDR2 YSYEKL, per germline. CDR3 amino acids: CASSQELMASGYNEQFF. CDR3 nucleotide sequence: TGCGCCAGCAGCCAAGAGTTAATGGCTAGCGGATACAATGAGCAGTTCTTC.

This chain links TRBV3-1 (or the pseudogene TRBV3-2) with TRBJ2-1, with a weak D call TRBD2 (5 bases). Trimming took off 4 bases at V and 5 bases at J, with 21 bases between the two ends. From germline, CDR1 is LGHDT and CDR2 YNNKEL (reference sequence). The CDR3 is made up of 17 amino acids. The CDR3 protein is CASSPEGNSIDDNEQFF. As DNA, the CDR3 is TGTGCCAGCAGCCCTGAGGGTAACTCCATTGACGACAATGAGCAGTTCTTC.

This chain uses TRBV5-4 with TRBJ2-3; 9 nucleotides align to TRBD2. Germline CDR1 reads SGHNT; CDR2 reads YYREEE (reference sequence). V lost 0 bases to trimming and J lost 2 bases; unmatched junction nucleotides: 7. This CDR3 spans 17 amino acids. The CDR3 sequence: CASSLGTPSGDTDTQYF. In DNA form, the CDR3 reads TGTGCCAGCAGCTTGGGAACCCCTAGCGGGGACACAGATACGCAGTATTTT. Filled out from reference TRBV5-4 and TRBJ2-3, the complete variable domain reads ETGVTQSPTHLIKTRGQQVTLRCSSQSGHNTVSWYQQALGQGPQFIFQYYREEENGRGNFPPRFSGLQFPNYSSELNVNALELDDSALYLCASSLGTPSGDTDTQYFGPGTRLTVL.

This chain uses TRBV14 with TRBJ2-7; D is ambiguous. This CDR3 spans 14 amino acids. Germline V gene data show CDR1 as SGHDN and CDR2 as FVKESK. V gave up 0 bases and J gave up 6 bases, with 12 bases separating them. CDR3 coding DNA: TGTGCCAGCAGCCAAGATAGCCAGCGAAGCGAGCAGTACTTC. Translating it yields CASSQDSQRSEQYF.

This clone was seen once. The chain combines TRBV7-8 with TRBJ2-1; 9 positions agree with TRBD2. Germline V CDR1 and CDR2: SGHVS, FQNEAQ. The V gene end was trimmed by 5 bases and the J gene end by 0 bases; junction bases not matched to a gene: 5. The CDR3 length is 16 residues. CDR3 in DNA: TGTGCCAGCAGCCCACAAGCGGGGGGCTCCTACAATGAGCAGTTCTTC. Protein: CASSPQAGGSYNEQFF. Together with reference TRBV7-8 and TRBJ2-1, the CDR3 gives the full variable domain: GAGVSQSPRYKVAKRGQDVALRCDPISGHVSLFWYQQALGQGPEFLTYFQNEAQLDKSGLPSDRFFAERPEGSVSTLKIQRTQQEDSAVYLCASSPQAGGSYNEQFFGPGTRLTVL.

The chain is built from TRBV11-2 and TRBJ1-6; tentatively, D is TRBD1 (6 bases). The CDR3 is 13 amino acids. CDR1 is SGHAT, CDR2 FQNNGV, per germline. Trimming removed 0 bases from V and 14 bases from J, with 11 bases in between. For the CDR3, the DNA is TGTGCCAGCAGCTTAGAGGGGAGGGGGACCCTCCACTTT. Translating gives CASSLEGRGTLHF.

The table lists this clone with a count of one. The CDR3 DNA reads TGTGCCAGCAGTCCTACAGAGTACAATGAGCAGTTCTTC. Translated: CASSPTEYNEQFF. This rearrangement joins TRBV2 to TRBJ2-1; D is undetermined. CDR3 length: 13 amino acids. The germline V and J ends were trimmed by 5 bases and 4 bases, with 9 bases remaining between them. Germline CDR1 reads SNHLY; CDR2 reads FYNNEI.

V is TRBV18 and J is TRBJ2-7, with D tentatively TRBD2 (6 bases). CDR1 and CDR2 from the germline V gene are KGHSH and LQKENI. The CDR3 has 16 amino acids. The V gene lost 3 bases and the J gene lost 2 bases, with 17 bases spanning the gap. CDR3 bases: TGTGCCAGCTCACCCCAGGTGCTAGCGCCGACCTACGAGCAGTACTTC. It codes for CASSPQVLAPTYEQYF.

The CDR3 nucleotides are TGTGCCAGCAGTCCGACAGGCCCGTACTCCTACGAGCAGTACTTC. This codes for CASSPTGPYSYEQYF. V and J are TRBV6-5 and TRBJ2-7; possible D gene TRBD1, 6 bases. The CDR3 spans 15 residues. Trimming removed 5 bases at V and 0 bases at J, with 14 bases between. Per germline, CDR1 MNHEY and CDR2 SVGAGI.

The rearrangement joins TRBV5-6 to TRBJ2-7; weak D call: TRBD2 (6 bases). Germline assignment: CDR1 SGHDT and CDR2 YYEEEE. Trimming took off 4 bases at V and 6 bases at J, with 14 bases between the two ends. This CDR3 region has 13 residues. The CDR3 here is CASSRTGVGEQYF. The CDR3 coding sequence is TGTGCCAGCAGCCGGACGGGGGTGGGCGAGCAGTACTTC.

V gene TRBV5-1 combines with J gene TRBJ2-7; 12 bases agree with TRBD2. The germline V gene encodes CDR1 SGHRS and CDR2 YFSETQ. The V gene end was trimmed by 5 bases and the J gene end by 4 bases; junction bases not matched to a gene: 7. This CDR3 has 15 residues. The CDR3 coding sequence is TGCGCCAGCAGGTACAGGACTAGCGGGACATACGAGCAGTACTTC. It yields the protein CASRYRTSGTYEQYF.